Sequencing of this TCR beta chain was carried out in a study of T cells after yellow fever vaccination. Per the germline V gene, CDR1 is DFQATT and CDR2 is SNEGSKA (reference sequence). The CDR3 contains 15 residues. Losses at the gene ends were 4 bases for V and 4 bases for J; bases not matched to a gene: 9. As concerns this clonotype: Its antigen is not known.

TCRdb called the 5' RACE reads again in MiXCR, with one record for every CDR3 protein. Found here are 350,000 to 550,000 distinct CDR3 sequences, about 17% of them singletons; the top ten hold over 15%. General study results and limits: Peaking faster, on day 5 versus 15, the secondary response was nonetheless weaker.

This chain links TRBV20-1 with TRBJ2-3, with 9 bases identical to TRBD2. This sample comprised PBMCs, obtained before the yellow fever booster vaccination. This sequence originates from a man aged 18 to 35 who received the YFV17D yellow fever vaccine. Here the CDR3 reads CSATSVSGGADTQYF. CDR3 DNA sequence: TGCAGTGCTACGTCGGTTAGCGGGGGAGCAGATACGCAGTATTTT.